Below, 21 T cell receptor beta chains from the same sample are listed, as sequenced in a study of shared clonotypes between healthy human individuals. Naive CD8 cells, CD45RO-negative and positively selected for CCR7, excluded terminally differentiated effector memory CD45RA+ cells. Profiling relied on immunoSEQ multiplex PCR, and the TCRdb table lists in-frame clones only, not all of them. The sample shows a few million clones, 80% to 95% of them seen only once. The material sequenced was naive CD8+ T cells from PBMCs. These receptors were obtained from a man between 18 and 29 years old in good health. Some clones in this sample may be carry-over from other donors' samples.

The table lists this clone with a count of one. This chain uses TRBV19 with TRBJ2-1, with 7 nucleotides matching TRBD2. The CDR3 totals 16 residues. Germline values: CDR1 LNHDA, CDR2 SQIVND (reference sequence). V trimming: 6 bases; J trimming: 0 bases; junction bases outside the gene matches: 8. CDR3 amino acids: CASRAIGEGSYNEQFF. CDR3 coding DNA: TGTGCCAGTAGGGCCATTGGGGAGGGCTCCTACAATGAGCAGTTCTTC. Using reference TRBV19 and TRBJ2-1 for the parts outside the CDR3, the full variable domain is DGGITQSPKYLFRKEGQNVTLSCEQNLNHDAMYWYRQDPGQGLRLIYYSQIVNDFQKGDIAEGYSVSREKKESFPLTVTSAQKNPTAFYLCASRAIGEGSYNEQFFGPGTRLTVL.

The gene calls are TRBV7-9 and TRBJ1-1, with unresolved D. Germline values: CDR1 SEHNR, CDR2 FQNEAQ (reference sequence). The CDR3 is made up of 11 amino acids. V dropped 5 bases and J dropped 7 bases, with 8 bases sitting between them. For the CDR3, the DNA is TGTGCCAGCAGCCCCAATAATGAAGCTTTCTTT. Translating gives CASSPNNEAFF.

This clone was observed a few times. J is TRBJ1-2 and V is TRBV30; 9 nucleotides align to TRBD1. The CDR3 consists of 14 residues. Trimming at V came to 7 bases and at J to 3 bases, leaving 9 bases not matched to a gene. Germline V gives CDR1 GTSNPN, CDR2 SVGIG (reference sequence). CDR3 in amino acids: CASQGQGRHYGYTF. The CDR3 DNA sequence: TGTGCCTCCCAGGGACAGGGTAGGCACTATGGCTACACCTTC.

This chain joins TRBV11-2 and TRBJ2-3; the D gene is possibly TRBD1 (6 bases). Trimming pared 8 bases from V and 4 bases from J, leaving 13 bases between. This CDR3 region has 13 residues. Germline loops: CDR1 SGHAT, CDR2 FQNNGV. The CDR3 loop is CASALTGPDTQYF. Written as DNA, the CDR3 is TGTGCCAGCGCTTTAACAGGGCCAGATACGCAGTATTTT.

The CDR3: CASLTLASQETQYF. The CDR3 DNA reads as TGTGCCAGCCTGACTCTAGCGTCACAAGAGACCCAGTACTTC. The gene calls are TRBV7-8 and TRBJ2-5; D possibly corresponds to TRBD2 (6 bases). CDR3 size: 14 residues. The V end was cut by 8 bases, the J end by 2 bases, with 15 bases between. The germline CDR1 and CDR2 sequences are SGHVS and FQNEAQ.

This chain joins TRBV7-9 and TRBJ2-6; no reliable D call. Germline values: CDR1 SEHNR, CDR2 FQNEAQ (reference sequence). This CDR3 has 15 residues. The V end was cut by 1 base, the J end by 1 base, with 5 bases between. The CDR3 spells CASSLVQSGANVLTF. In nucleotides, the CDR3 is TGTGCCAGCAGCTTAGTGCAGTCTGGGGCCAACGTCCTGACTTTC.

This chain joins TRBV7-2 and TRBJ2-7; TRBD2 might be the D (6 bases). Trimming took off 5 bases at V and 1 base at J, with 18 bases between the two ends. Germline lookup yields CDR1 SGHTA and CDR2 FQGNSA. There are 16 residues in the CDR3. CDR3 in amino acids: CASSPRSGQNSYEQYF. In DNA form, the CDR3 reads TGTGCCAGCAGCCCACGAAGCGGGCAAAATTCCTACGAGCAGTACTTC.

This clone was recorded a few times. Other nucleotide sequences in the sample specify the same CDR3. J is TRBJ2-2 and V is TRBV6-6, with no clear D. V gave up 5 bases and J gave up 2 bases, with 6 bases separating them. CDR3 length: 13 amino acids. CDR1 and CDR2 (germline): MNHNY, SVGAGI (reference sequence). In DNA form, the CDR3 reads TGTGCCAGCAGTCCCCTTAACACCGGGGAGCTGTTTTTT. This codes for CASSPLNTGELFF.

The genes are TRBV7-9 and TRBJ2-1; 8 bases are shared with TRBD2. CDR3 length equals 16 residues. With 2 bases clipped from V and 3 bases from J, the junction kept 6 bases outside the gene matches. Germline CDR1 reads SEHNR; CDR2 reads FQNEAQ (reference sequence). The CDR3 region is CASSLTGGLFYNEQFF. Here the CDR3 DNA reads TGTGCCAGCAGCTTAACGGGAGGGCTTTTCTACAATGAGCAGTTCTTC.

As to this clone: The identical CDR3 is also encoded by other nucleotide sequences in the sample. The chain links TRBV9 to TRBJ2-1; D is uncertain. V lost 4 bases and J 0 bases, leaving 8 bases between the germline ends. CDR1 SGDLS and CDR2 YYNGEE come from the germline V gene. The CDR3 length is 14 residues. CDR3 amino acids: CASSPGSSYNEQFF. In DNA, the CDR3 is TGTGCCAGCAGCCCTGGAAGCTCCTACAATGAGCAGTTCTTC.

The chain uses TRBV7-9 and TRBJ2-7; TRBD2 matches 10 bases. Germline CDR1 SEHNR, CDR2 FQNEAQ (reference sequence). The CDR3 has 15 amino acids. V lost 3 bases, J lost 3 bases, and 5 bases stayed unmatched. In DNA, the CDR3 is TGTGCCAGCAGCTTCCAACTAGCGGGAAACTACGAGCAGTACTTC. Translating it yields CASSFQLAGNYEQYF. The full variable domain, with the rest looked up from reference TRBV7-9 and TRBJ2-7, is DTGVSQNPRHKITKRGQNVTFRCDPISEHNRLYWYRQTLGQGPEFLTYFQNEAQLEKSRLLSDRFSAERPKGSFSTLEIQRTEQGDSAMYLCASSFQLAGNYEQYFGPGTRLTVT.

The gene calls are TRBV29-1 and TRBJ2-3; 13 nucleotides align to TRBD2. The CDR3 is 17 amino acids. Germline CDR1 reads SQVTM; CDR2 reads ANQGSEA. The V segment lost 4 bases and the J segment 2 bases; nucleotides outside the gene matches: 9. The CDR3 coding sequence is TGCAGCGTTGCCCGGACTAGCGGGAGAAGTATCACAGATACGCAGTATTTT. This encodes CSVARTSGRSITDTQYF.

This sequence joins TRBV7-9 and TRBJ2-7, with TRBD1 matching 8 bases. Germline lookup yields CDR1 SEHNR and CDR2 FQNEAQ (reference sequence). Trimming removed 3 bases from V and 2 bases from J; junction bases left unmatched: 9. The CDR3 length is 16 residues. The DNA of the CDR3 is TGTGCCAGCAGCTTTGAGGCGGACAGGGTAGCCTACGAGCAGTACTTC. Protein sequence: CASSFEADRVAYEQYF.

J is TRBJ1-2 and V is TRBV29-1, with D unclear. Trimming stripped 8 bases from V and 5 bases from J, with 6 bases between. The germline V gene encodes CDR1 SQVTM and CDR2 ANQGSEA. The CDR3 is 9 residues long. This CDR3 reads CSTDYGYTF. CDR3 in DNA: TGCAGCACCGATTATGGCTACACCTTC.

The CDR3 DNA reads as TGTGCCAGCAGCTTATTGGCTAGCACAGATACGCAGTATTTT. Translating it yields CASSLLASTDTQYF. The rearrangement uses TRBV11-3 and TRBJ2-3; no clear D gene. The CDR3 contains 14 residues. Germline assignment: CDR1 SGHNT and CDR2 YENEEA. V was trimmed by 2 bases and J by 0 bases, leaving 6 bases between them.

V gene TRBV9 combines with J gene TRBJ1-3, with 11 nucleotides matching TRBD1. The junction had 18 bases not matched to a gene; V was cut back by 4 bases and J by 0 bases. Germline V lookup: CDR1 SGDLS, CDR2 YYNGEE. CDR3 size: 21 residues. For the CDR3, the DNA is TGTGCCAGCAGCTCTCGTCTCGGGACAGGGGGGGATGAGAGCTCTGGAAACACCATATATTTT. Translated: CASSSRLGTGGDESSGNTIYF.

V is TRBV18 and J is TRBJ1-2, with D tentatively TRBD1 (6 bases). Germline loops: CDR1 KGHSH, CDR2 LQKENI. CDR3 length: 13 residues. Between the trimmed V and J ends, which lost 5 bases and 6 bases, there was a span of 13 bases. CDR3 loop: CASSTQGVDGYTF. The DNA of the CDR3 is TGTGCCAGCTCAACACAGGGAGTTGATGGCTACACCTTC. The variable domain in full, completed from reference TRBV18 and TRBJ1-2, reads NAGVMQNPRHLVRRRGQEARLRCSPMKGHSHVYWYRQLPEEGLKFMVYLQKENIIDESGMPKERFSAEFPKEGPSILRIQQVVRGDSAAYFCASSTQGVDGYTFGSGTRLTVV.

The rearrangement uses TRBV19 and TRBJ1-5; D may be TRBD1 (5 bases). CDR1 and CDR2 from the germline V gene are LNHDA and SQIVND (reference sequence). V lost 9 bases to trimming and J lost 3 bases, with 15 bases between them. The CDR3 is 14 residues long. This chain's CDR3 is CASLSGIANQPQHF. The CDR3 DNA reads as TGTGCCAGCTTATCAGGGATTGCCAATCAGCCCCAGCATTTT.

This clone has a handful of counts. The J gene is TRBJ2-1, the V gene TRBV9; perhaps TRBD2 as D (6 bases). V lost 2 bases and J 5 bases, leaving 11 bases between the germline ends. The V gene's germline CDR1 is SGDLS and CDR2 YYNGEE. The CDR3 contains 14 residues. The CDR3 bases are TGTGCCAGCAGCGTCACGGGACTCCACAATGAGCAGTTCTTC. Protein: CASSVTGLHNEQFF.

The chain uses TRBV28 and TRBJ2-3, with D possibly matching TRBD1 (5 bases). V shed 3 bases and J shed 3 bases, with 13 bases lying between them. The CDR3 has 15 amino acids. Germline V gene sequence: CDR1 MDHEN, CDR2 SYDVKM. CDR3 protein: CASSFWGRATDTQYF. The CDR3 nucleotides read TGTGCCAGCAGTTTCTGGGGCAGGGCGACAGATACGCAGTATTTT.

This rearrangement joins TRBV5-1 to TRBJ2-5; no clear D gene. Germline CDR1 and CDR2: SGHRS and YFSETQ. V gave up 2 bases and J gave up 5 bases, with 13 bases separating them. This CDR3 region has 14 residues. CDR3 sequence reads: CASSFVGETETQYF. Written as DNA, the CDR3 is TGCGCCAGCAGCTTTGTGGGCGAGACCGAGACCCAGTACTTC. Supplemented by reference TRBV5-1 and TRBJ2-5, the full variable domain reads KAGVTQTPRYLIKTRGQQVTLSCSPISGHRSVSWYQQTPGQGLQFLFEYFSETQRNKGNFPGRFSGRQFSNSRSEMNVSTLELGDSALYLCASSFVGETETQYFGPGTRLLVL.